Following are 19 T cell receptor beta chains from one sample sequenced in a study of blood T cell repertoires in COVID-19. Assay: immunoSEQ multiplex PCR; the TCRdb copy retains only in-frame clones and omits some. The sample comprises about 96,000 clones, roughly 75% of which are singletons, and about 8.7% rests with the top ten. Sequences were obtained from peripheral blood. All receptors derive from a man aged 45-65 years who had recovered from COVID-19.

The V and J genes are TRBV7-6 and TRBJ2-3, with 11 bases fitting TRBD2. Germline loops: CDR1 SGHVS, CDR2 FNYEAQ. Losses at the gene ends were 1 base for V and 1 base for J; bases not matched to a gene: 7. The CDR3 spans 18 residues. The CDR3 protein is CASSLVVAGGSGTDTQYF. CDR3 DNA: TGTGCCAGCAGCTTAGTGGTAGCGGGAGGGTCGGGCACAGATACGCAGTATTTT. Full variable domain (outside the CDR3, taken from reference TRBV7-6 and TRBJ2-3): GAGVSQSPRYKVTKRGQDVALRCDPISGHVSLYWYRQALGQGPEFLTYFNYEAQQDKSGLPNDRFSAERPEGSISTLTIQRTEQRDSAMYRCASSLVVAGGSGTDTQYFGPGTRLTVL.

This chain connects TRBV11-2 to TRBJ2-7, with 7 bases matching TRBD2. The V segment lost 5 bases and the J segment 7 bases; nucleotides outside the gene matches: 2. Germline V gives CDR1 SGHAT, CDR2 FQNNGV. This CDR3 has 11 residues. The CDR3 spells CASSRGDEQYF. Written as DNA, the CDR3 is TGTGCCAGCAGCCGGGGGGATGAGCAGTACTTC.

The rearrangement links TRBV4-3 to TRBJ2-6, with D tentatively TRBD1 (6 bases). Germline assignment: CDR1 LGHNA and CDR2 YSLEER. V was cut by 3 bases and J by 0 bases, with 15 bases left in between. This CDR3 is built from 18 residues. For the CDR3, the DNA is TGCGCCAGCAGCCACAGTTTGACAGGATTCTCTGGGGCCAACGTCCTGACTTTC. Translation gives CASSHSLTGFSGANVLTF.

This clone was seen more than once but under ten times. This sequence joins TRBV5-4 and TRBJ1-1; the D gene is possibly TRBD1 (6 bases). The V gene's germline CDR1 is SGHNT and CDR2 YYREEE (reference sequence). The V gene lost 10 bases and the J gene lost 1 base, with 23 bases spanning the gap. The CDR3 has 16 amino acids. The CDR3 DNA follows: TGTGCCTTCGGGGGGCCCTTGGGGGCCAAGAACACTGAAGCTTTCTTT. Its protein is CAFGGPLGAKNTEAFF.

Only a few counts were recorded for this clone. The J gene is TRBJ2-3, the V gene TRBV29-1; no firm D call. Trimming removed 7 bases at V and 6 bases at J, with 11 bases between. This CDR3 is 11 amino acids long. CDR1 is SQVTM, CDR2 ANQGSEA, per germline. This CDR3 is CSALLYDTQYF. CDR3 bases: TGCAGCGCGTTACTATATGATACGCAGTATTTT.

The CDR3: CASSPDRGRGYTF. CDR3 sequence (DNA): TGTGCCAGCAGCCCAGACAGGGGCCGTGGCTACACCTTC. V gene TRBV7-3 combines with J gene TRBJ1-2; the match to TRBD1 covers 8 bases. Germline values: CDR1 SGHTA, CDR2 FQGTGA. The junction had 6 bases not matched to a gene; V was cut back by 5 bases and J by 7 bases. The CDR3 covers 13 residues.

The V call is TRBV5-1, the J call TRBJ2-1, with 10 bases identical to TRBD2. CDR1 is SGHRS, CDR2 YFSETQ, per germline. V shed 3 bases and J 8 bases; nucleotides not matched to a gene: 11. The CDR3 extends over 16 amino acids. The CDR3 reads CASSSWGTSASDEQFF. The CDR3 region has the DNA TGCGCCAGCAGCTCATGGGGGACTAGCGCTTCAGATGAGCAGTTCTTC.

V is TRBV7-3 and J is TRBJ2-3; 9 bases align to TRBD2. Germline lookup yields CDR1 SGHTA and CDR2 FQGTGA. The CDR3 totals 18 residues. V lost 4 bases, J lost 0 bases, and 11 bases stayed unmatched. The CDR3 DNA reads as TGTGCCAGCAGCTCACGTGGCGGGAGGGGATTGAGCACAGATACGCAGTATTTT. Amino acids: CASSSRGGRGLSTDTQYF.

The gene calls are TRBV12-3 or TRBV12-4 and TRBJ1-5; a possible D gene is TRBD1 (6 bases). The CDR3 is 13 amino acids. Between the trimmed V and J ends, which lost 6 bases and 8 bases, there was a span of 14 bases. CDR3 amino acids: CASSRQVIEPQHF. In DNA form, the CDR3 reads TGTGCCAGCAGCAGACAGGTTATAGAGCCCCAGCATTTT.

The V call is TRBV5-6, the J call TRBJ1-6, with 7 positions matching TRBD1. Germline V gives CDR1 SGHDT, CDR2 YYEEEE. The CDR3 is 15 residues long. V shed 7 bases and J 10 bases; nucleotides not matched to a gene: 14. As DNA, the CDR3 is TGTGCCAGCGCACGGGGACAGAATATTCGATCACCCCTCCACTTT. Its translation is CASARGQNIRSPLHF. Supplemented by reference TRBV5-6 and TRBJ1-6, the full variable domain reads DAGVTQSPTHLIKTRGQQVTLRCSPKSGHDTVSWYQQALGQGPQFIFQYYEEEERQRGNFPDRFSGHQFPNYSSELNVNALLLGDSALYLCASARGQNIRSPLHFGNGTRLTVT.

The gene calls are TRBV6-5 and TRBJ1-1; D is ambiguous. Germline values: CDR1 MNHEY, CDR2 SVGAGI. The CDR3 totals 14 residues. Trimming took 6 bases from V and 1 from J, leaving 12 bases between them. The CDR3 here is CASSAGFGNTEAFF. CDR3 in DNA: TGTGCCAGCAGCGCGGGGTTTGGGAACACTGAAGCTTTCTTT.

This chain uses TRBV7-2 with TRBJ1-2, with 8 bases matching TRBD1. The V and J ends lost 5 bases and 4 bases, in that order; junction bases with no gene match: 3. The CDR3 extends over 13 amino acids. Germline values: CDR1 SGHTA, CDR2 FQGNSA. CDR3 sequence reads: CASSPQGGYGYTF. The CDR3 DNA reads TGTGCCAGCAGCCCACAGGGGGGCTATGGCTACACCTTC. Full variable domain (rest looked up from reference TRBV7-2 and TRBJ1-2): GAGVSQSPSNKVTEKGKDVELRCDPISGHTALYWYRQSLGQGLEFLIYFQGNSAPDKSGLPSDRFSAERTGGSVSTLTIQRTQQEDSAVYLCASSPQGGYGYTFGSGTRLTVV.

CDR3 residues: CASSEVGGGAGTDTQYF. The CDR3 coding sequence is TGTGCCAGCAGTGAAGTTGGCGGGGGGGCCGGCACAGATACGCAGTATTTT. This rearrangement joins TRBV6-4 to TRBJ2-3; 9 positions agree with TRBD2. This CDR3 is built from 17 residues. The V and J ends lost 3 bases and 1 base, in that order; junction bases with no gene match: 8. Germline CDR1 reads MRHNA; CDR2 reads SNTAGT.

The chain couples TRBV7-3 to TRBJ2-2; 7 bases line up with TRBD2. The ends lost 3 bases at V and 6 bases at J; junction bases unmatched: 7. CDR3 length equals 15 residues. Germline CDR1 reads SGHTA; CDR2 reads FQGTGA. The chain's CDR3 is CASSLLAGAAGELFF. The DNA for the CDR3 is TGTGCCAGCAGCTTGCTGGCGGGAGCGGCCGGGGAGCTGTTTTTT.

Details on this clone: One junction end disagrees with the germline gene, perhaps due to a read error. The CDR3 is CASSHPRGGTTPNF. The CDR3 nucleotides read TGTGCCAGTAGTCATCCTAGGGGGGGGACCACTCCCAACTTC. V is TRBV19 and J is TRBJ2-5; weak D call: TRBD2 (7 bases). Looked up from germline, CDR1 is LNHDA and CDR2 is SQIVND (reference sequence). There are 14 residues in the CDR3.

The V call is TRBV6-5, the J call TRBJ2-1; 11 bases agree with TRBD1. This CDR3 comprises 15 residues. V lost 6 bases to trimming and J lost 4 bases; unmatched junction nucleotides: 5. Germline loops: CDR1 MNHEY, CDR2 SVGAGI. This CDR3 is CASRTGTGGYNEQFF. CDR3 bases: TGTGCCAGCAGAACCGGGACAGGGGGTTACAATGAGCAGTTCTTC.

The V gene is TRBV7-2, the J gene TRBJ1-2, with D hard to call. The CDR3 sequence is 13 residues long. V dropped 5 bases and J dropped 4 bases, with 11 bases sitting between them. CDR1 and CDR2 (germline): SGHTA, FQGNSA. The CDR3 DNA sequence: TGTGCCAGCAGCCCAGCGCGGGGCTATGGCTACACCTTC. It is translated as CASSPARGYGYTF.

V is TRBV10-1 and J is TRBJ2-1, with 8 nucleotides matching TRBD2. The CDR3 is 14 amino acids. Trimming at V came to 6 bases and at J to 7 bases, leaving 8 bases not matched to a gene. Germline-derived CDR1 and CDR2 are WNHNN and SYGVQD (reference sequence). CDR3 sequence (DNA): TGCGCCAGCAGGACTAGCGCGGTTGAGAATGAGCAGTTCTTC. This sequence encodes CASRTSAVENEQFF.

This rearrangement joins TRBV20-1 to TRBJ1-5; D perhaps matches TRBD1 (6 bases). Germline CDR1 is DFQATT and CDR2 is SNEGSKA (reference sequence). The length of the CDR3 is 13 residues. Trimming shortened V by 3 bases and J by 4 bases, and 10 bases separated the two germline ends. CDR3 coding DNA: TGCAGTGCTAGTCTCGGGACAAATCAGCCCCAGCATTTT. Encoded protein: CSASLGTNQPQHF.